This section outlines one T cell receptor beta chain sequence together with its context. Study processing details: Reference gene primer amplification gave nucleated cell count estimates. The protocol was immunoSEQ multiplex PCR, while the TCRdb copy is restricted to in-frame clones and leaves out a portion. That table gives V, J and clone size, and the DNA gave D and trimming. Of 150,000 or so clones detected, roughly 81% appear once; the ten largest clones hold roughly 8.4%. This entry belongs to a study of blood T cell repertoires in COVID-19. Study overall: COVID-19 samples from acute and convalescent phases originated in the United States, Italy and Spain. T cells, B-cell-depleted T cells, or PBMCs provided the cDNA or gDNA that served as material.

The CDR3 is 16 amino acids. The trim removed 1 base at V and 9 bases at J, leaving 7 bases unmatched. CDR1 MNHNS and CDR2 SASEGT come from the germline V gene. The V and J genes are TRBV6-1 and TRBJ2-1; 12 bases agree with TRBD2. The receptor's source is a human donor with acute or convalescent COVID-19. The donor label of this sample is uncertain. The sequenced material came from peripheral blood. The CDR3 region is CASSEVLAGGPFEQFF. In nucleotides, the CDR3 is TGTGCCAGCAGTGAAGTGCTAGCGGGGGGGCCGTTTGAGCAGTTCTTC.